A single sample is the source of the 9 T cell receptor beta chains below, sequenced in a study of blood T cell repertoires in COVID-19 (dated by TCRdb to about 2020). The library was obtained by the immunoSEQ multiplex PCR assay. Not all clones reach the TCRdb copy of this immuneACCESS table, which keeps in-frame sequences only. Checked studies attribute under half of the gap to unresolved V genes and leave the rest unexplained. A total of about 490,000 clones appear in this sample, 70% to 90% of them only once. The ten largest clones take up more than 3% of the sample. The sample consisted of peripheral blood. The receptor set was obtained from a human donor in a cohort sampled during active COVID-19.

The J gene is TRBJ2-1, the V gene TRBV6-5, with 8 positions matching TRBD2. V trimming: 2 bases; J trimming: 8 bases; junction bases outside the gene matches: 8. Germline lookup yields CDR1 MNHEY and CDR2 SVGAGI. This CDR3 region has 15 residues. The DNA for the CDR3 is TGTGCCAGCAGTTACCCCGGGACTAGTGCCGATGAGCAGTTCTTC. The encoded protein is CASSYPGTSADEQFF.

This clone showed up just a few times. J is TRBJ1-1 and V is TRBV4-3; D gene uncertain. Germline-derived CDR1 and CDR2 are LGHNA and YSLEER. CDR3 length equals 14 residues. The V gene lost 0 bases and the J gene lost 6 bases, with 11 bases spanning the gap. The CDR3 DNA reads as TGCGCCAGCAGCCAAGAATTTGAGGGATCTGAAGCTTTCTTT. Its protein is CASSQEFEGSEAFF.

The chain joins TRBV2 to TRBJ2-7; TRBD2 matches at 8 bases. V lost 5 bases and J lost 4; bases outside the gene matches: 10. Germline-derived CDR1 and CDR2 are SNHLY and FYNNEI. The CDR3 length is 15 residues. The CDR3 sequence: CASSTRTSQTYEQYF. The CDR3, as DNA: TGTGCCAGCAGTACCCGGACTAGCCAGACTTACGAGCAGTACTTC.

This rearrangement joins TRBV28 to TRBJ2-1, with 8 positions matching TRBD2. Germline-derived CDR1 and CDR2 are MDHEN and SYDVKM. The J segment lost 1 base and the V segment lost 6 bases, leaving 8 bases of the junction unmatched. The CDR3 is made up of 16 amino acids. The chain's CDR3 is CASSRHSGMSYNEQFF. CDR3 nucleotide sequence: TGTGCCAGCAGCCGTCATAGCGGGATGTCCTACAATGAGCAGTTCTTC.

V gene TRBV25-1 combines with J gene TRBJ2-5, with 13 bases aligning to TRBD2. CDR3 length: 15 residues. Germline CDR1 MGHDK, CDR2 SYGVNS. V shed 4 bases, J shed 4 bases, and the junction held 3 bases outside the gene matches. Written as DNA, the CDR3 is TGTGCCAGCAGTGCCGGGACTAGCGGGATAGAGACCCAGTACTTC. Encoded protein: CASSAGTSGIETQYF.

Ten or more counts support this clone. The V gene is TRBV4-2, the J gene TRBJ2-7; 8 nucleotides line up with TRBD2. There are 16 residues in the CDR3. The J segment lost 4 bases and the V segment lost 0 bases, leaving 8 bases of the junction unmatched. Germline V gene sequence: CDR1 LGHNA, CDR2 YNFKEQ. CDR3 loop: CASSQDLRGEIYEQYF. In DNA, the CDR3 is TGTGCCAGCAGCCAAGATCTGCGGGGGGAGATTTACGAGCAGTACTTC.

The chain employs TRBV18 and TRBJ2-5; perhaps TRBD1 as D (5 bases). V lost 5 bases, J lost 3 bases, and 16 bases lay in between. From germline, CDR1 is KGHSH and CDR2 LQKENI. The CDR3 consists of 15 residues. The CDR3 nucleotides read TGTGCCAGCTCAACCCTGGGGAAGGGGAAAGAGACCCAGTACTTC. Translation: CASSTLGKGKETQYF.

CDR3 DNA: TGTGCCAGCAGACAAGAGATTCCCGGGACAGGGGGTCGGAATGAGCAGTTCTTC. Protein product: CASRQEIPGTGGRNEQFF. The chain has TRBV28 and TRBJ2-1; TRBD1 aligns across 11 bases. This CDR3 is 18 amino acids long. Germline V gives CDR1 MDHEN, CDR2 SYDVKM. The junction had 17 bases not matched to a gene; V was cut back by 6 bases and J by 7 bases. Variable domain in full (rest from reference TRBV28 and TRBJ2-1): DVKVTQSSRYLVKRTGEKVFLECVQDMDHENMFWYRQDPGLGLRLIYFSYDVKMKEKGDIPEGYSVSREKKERFSLILESASTNQTSMYLCASRQEIPGTGGRNEQFFGPGTRLTVL.

The CDR3 sequence is CASSLMEGRSYEQYF. The CDR3, as DNA: TGTGCCAGCAGCTTGATGGAGGGGAGGTCCTACGAGCAGTACTTC. This chain uses TRBV5-5 with TRBJ2-7; tentative D call: TRBD2 (6 bases). Trimming shortened V by 1 base and J by 1 base, and 12 bases separated the two germline ends. CDR1 SGHKS and CDR2 YYEKEE come from the germline V gene (reference sequence). The CDR3 extends over 15 amino acids.